The entry that follows covers one TCR beta chain sequence. Its antigen is as yet unknown. This record belongs to a study of siplizumab effects on memory and regulatory T cells. Study-level results: Alloreactive sequences tracing back to unstimulated CD4+ memory cells were significantly reduced by siplizumab.

Measured with immunoSEQ multiplex PCR; TCRdb has only the in-frame clones, and not every one. The table includes tens of thousands of clones, about 87% detected once. V lost 0 bases, J lost 0 bases, and 12 bases lay in between. Germline-derived CDR1 and CDR2 are SGHNT and YYREEE (reference sequence). The CDR3 sequence is 16 residues long. The J gene is TRBJ2-5, the V gene TRBV5-4; a possible D gene is TRBD1 (6 bases). The sequence was collected from a human donor in good health. Material for sequencing was Tregs sorted from blood. DNA for the CDR3: TGTGCCAGCAGCTTGGGGCAGGGGACGTACCAAGAGACCCAGTACTTC. It translates to CASSLGQGTYQETQYF.